The 32 T cell receptor beta chains in this list originate from one sample, sequenced in a study of T cell changes during pregnancy in multiple sclerosis. Sequenced by immunoSEQ multiplex PCR; TCRdb stores in-frame clones only, minus some. Of about 57,000 clones in the sample, around 93% are singletons; the top ten hold 3.5% to 4.5%. The specimen was peripheral blood, collected after pregnancy. All receptors come from a female donor in good health, enrolled as a control in a pregnancy study.

This sequence joins TRBV7-2 and TRBJ2-1, with D uncertain. The germline gives CDR1 SGHTA, CDR2 FQGNSA. The CDR3 has 12 residues. The germline V and J ends were trimmed by 4 bases and 7 bases, with 8 bases remaining between them. The CDR3 spells CASSYSRNEQFF. CDR3 coding DNA: TGTGCCAGCAGCTATAGCAGAAATGAGCAGTTCTTC.

V and J are TRBV6-1 and TRBJ1-4; maybe TRBD1 (5 bases). This CDR3 has 13 residues. Germline CDR1 is MNHNS and CDR2 is SASEGT. V dropped 10 bases and J dropped 7 bases, with 16 bases sitting between them. The CDR3 DNA reads TGTGCCACAATACAGGAGTGGGGTGAAAAACTGTTTTTT. It codes for CATIQEWGEKLFF.

This chain uses TRBV15 with TRBJ2-7; 10 bases line up with TRBD1. This CDR3 comprises 17 residues. The germline V gene has CDR1 LNHNV and CDR2 YYDKDF (reference sequence). The V and J ends lost 0 bases and 3 bases, in that order; junction bases with no gene match: 8. The CDR3 DNA is TGTGCCACCAGCAGAGAGCTTTCAGGACAGGGGGGCTACGAGCAGTACTTC. As protein: CATSRELSGQGGYEQYF.

The CDR3 is CASSRRQGRATEAFF. DNA of the CDR3: TGTGCCAGCAGCAGACGACAGGGTCGTGCGACTGAAGCTTTCTTT. V gene TRBV11-2 combines with J gene TRBJ1-1, with 7 bases aligning to TRBD1. CDR1 and CDR2 from the germline V gene are SGHAT and FQNNGV. After removal of 5 bases from V and 5 bases from J, the junction contained 11 bases not matched to a gene. This CDR3 is 15 amino acids long.

The chain employs TRBV11-3 and TRBJ1-1, with TRBD1 as a possible D gene (6 bases). Looked up from germline, CDR1 is SGHNT and CDR2 is YENEEA. V lost 5 bases to trimming and J lost 6 bases, with 16 bases between them. This CDR3 is built from 14 residues. CDR3 protein: CASSLSGGGSEAFF. In nucleotides, the CDR3 is TGTGCCAGCAGCCTAAGTGGGGGGGGCTCTGAAGCTTTCTTT.

J is TRBJ1-5 and V is TRBV6-1; 8 nucleotides align to TRBD1. This CDR3 comprises 14 residues. Germline V gene data show CDR1 as MNHNS and CDR2 as SASEGT. V lost 6 bases and J lost 1; bases outside the gene matches: 2. The CDR3 nucleotides read TGTGCCAGCAGCGGGACAGGAAGCAATCAGCCCCAGCATTTT. Translating it yields CASSGTGSNQPQHF.

V and J are TRBV19 and TRBJ2-1; D not certain. V was pared by 3 bases and J by 8 bases, with 11 bases between. Germline CDR1 reads LNHDA; CDR2 reads SQIVND (reference sequence). CDR3 length: 13 residues. The DNA of the CDR3 is TGTGCCAGTAGTATCCGGGTAGGAGATGAGCAGTTCTTC. It yields the protein CASSIRVGDEQFF.

The chain combines TRBV25-1 with TRBJ2-7, with 11 bases aligning to TRBD1. The V and J ends lost 4 bases and 5 bases, in that order; junction bases with no gene match: 7. Germline V CDR1 and CDR2: MGHDK, SYGVNS. The CDR3 runs 15 residues. The CDR3 DNA follows: TGTGCCAGCAGTGGGGGACAGGGGGTTTGGGACGAGCAGTACTTC. Translation: CASSGGQGVWDEQYF.

As DNA, the CDR3 is TGTGCCAGCAGTGAACCCCTCCGGACAGAACTTTATGGCTACACCTTC. Protein: CASSEPLRTELYGYTF. The gene calls are TRBV6-1 and TRBJ1-2; TRBD1 is a possible D gene (6 bases). V was shortened by 2 bases and J by 5 bases, with 18 bases between the two germline ends. Looked up from germline, CDR1 is MNHNS and CDR2 is SASEGT. This CDR3 has 16 amino acids.

This chain joins TRBV5-5 and TRBJ2-5; TRBD2 agrees at 12 bases. Per the germline V gene, CDR1 is SGHKS and CDR2 is YYEKEE (reference sequence). V lost 0 bases to trimming and J lost 1 base; unmatched junction nucleotides: 4. The CDR3 is made up of 17 amino acids. CDR3 sequence reads: CASSLGTSGAPQETQYF. The CDR3 bases are TGTGCCAGCAGCTTGGGGACTAGCGGGGCGCCCCAAGAGACCCAGTACTTC.

The rearrangement links TRBV29-1 to TRBJ2-7; 8 nucleotides align to TRBD1. This CDR3 region has 13 residues. Germline V gives CDR1 SQVTM, CDR2 ANQGSEA. V was pared by 4 bases and J by 5 bases, with 7 bases of the junction left unmatched. As DNA, the CDR3 is TGCAGCGTTGCCAAGACAGGGGCGGACGAGCAGTACTTC. Amino acids: CSVAKTGADEQYF.

The V call is TRBV14, the J call TRBJ1-2, with unresolved D. Trimming removed 4 bases from V and 0 bases from J, with 12 bases in between. The CDR3 has 15 residues. CDR1 is SGHDN, CDR2 FVKESK, per germline. The CDR3 nucleotides are TGTGCCAGCAGCCCGCATGAGTATCCTAACTATGGCTACACCTTC. Encoded protein: CASSPHEYPNYGYTF. The full variable domain, in which reference TRBV14 and TRBJ1-2 provide the parts outside the CDR3, is EAGVTQFPSHSVIEKGQTVTLRCDPISGHDNLYWYRRVMGKEIKFLLHFVKESKQDESGMPNNRFLAERTGGTYSTLKVQPAELEDSGVYFCASSPHEYPNYGYTFGSGTRLTVV.

The rearrangement uses TRBV14 and TRBJ1-4, with no clear D. This CDR3 has 15 residues. V lost 1 base and J lost 4, with 10 bases in between. Germline V gene lookup returns CDR1 SGHDN and CDR2 FVKESK. As DNA, the CDR3 is TGTGCCAGCAGCCAAGCGGCGGGCCTTAATGAAAAACTGTTTTTT. Translating gives CASSQAAGLNEKLFF.

This clone has just a few counts. The chain joins TRBV5-1 to TRBJ1-1; TRBD1 matches 8 bases. CDR1 is SGHRS, CDR2 YFSETQ, per germline. This CDR3 region has 14 residues. The V gene end was trimmed by 4 bases and the J gene end by 0 bases; junction bases not matched to a gene: 2. The CDR3 protein is CASSATGVNTEAFF. In DNA form, the CDR3 reads TGCGCCAGCAGCGCGACAGGGGTGAACACTGAAGCTTTCTTT.

This chain links TRBV5-5 with TRBJ1-4; 11 bases are a match to TRBD1. CDR3 length: 15 residues. CDR1 SGHKS and CDR2 YYEKEE come from the germline V gene (reference sequence). V was clipped by 3 bases and J by 6 bases; unmatched bases: 4. The CDR3 nucleotides are TGTGCCAGCAGCTCGTGGACAGGGGGCTATGAAAAACTGTTTTTT. It yields the protein CASSSWTGGYEKLFF.

Concerning this clone: In the same sample, other DNA sequences code for this CDR3. J is TRBJ1-5 and V is TRBV5-6; D is undetermined. The germline V and J ends were trimmed by 1 base and 7 bases, with 12 bases remaining between them. The CDR3 contains 14 residues. Germline V lookup: CDR1 SGHDT, CDR2 YYEEEE. The CDR3 bases are TGTGCCAGCAGCTTGAAGGGCGGGAGGCAGCCCCAGCATTTT. Translated, it gives CASSLKGGRQPQHF.

CDR3 in amino acids: CASSLVGGIDTQYF. The DNA for the CDR3 is TGTGCCAGCAGCTTAGTAGGAGGGATTGATACGCAGTATTTT. J is TRBJ2-3 and V is TRBV7-9, with D tentatively TRBD2 (6 bases). Germline lookup yields CDR1 SEHNR and CDR2 FQNEAQ (reference sequence). The V and J ends lost 1 base and 6 bases respectively, with 11 bases between them. The CDR3 spans 14 residues.

The chain has TRBV5-4 and TRBJ2-7, with a weak D call TRBD1 (6 bases). The CDR3 extends over 13 amino acids. V was shortened by 4 bases and J by 4 bases, with 12 bases between the two germline ends. The germline V gene has CDR1 SGHNT and CDR2 YYREEE (reference sequence). This CDR3 reads CASSNQGIYEQYF. The CDR3 nucleotides read TGTGCCAGCAGCAACCAGGGGATTTACGAGCAGTACTTC.

The DNA for the CDR3 is TGTGCCAGCAGTCCCGGACTAGCGGGGCTCGGTAGAGATACGCAGTATTTT. It specifies CASSPGLAGLGRDTQYF. The chain uses TRBV7-2 and TRBJ2-3; 12 bases match TRBD2. V was pared by 6 bases and J by 5 bases, with 12 bases of the junction left unmatched. The CDR3 loop spans 17 amino acids. Germline values: CDR1 SGHTA, CDR2 FQGNSA.

The chain recombines TRBV11-3 with TRBJ2-1; 13 bases are a match to TRBD2. CDR1 and CDR2 (germline): SGHNT, YENEEA. The trim removed 6 bases at V and 7 bases at J, leaving 3 bases unmatched. This CDR3 comprises 14 residues. For the CDR3, the DNA is TGTGCCAGCAGACTAGCGGGAGGGAAGAATGAGCAGTTCTTC. Translation gives CASRLAGGKNEQFF.

The V gene is TRBV5-4, the J gene TRBJ2-2, with D perhaps matching TRBD1 (5 bases). Trimming pared 4 bases from V and 7 bases from J, leaving 14 bases between. Germline-derived CDR1 and CDR2 are SGHNT and YYREEE (reference sequence). The CDR3 is made up of 14 amino acids. The CDR3 DNA is TGTGCCAGCAGCAGGGGCGATGGAGTCGGGGAGCTGTTTTTT. It yields the protein CASSRGDGVGELFF.

CDR3 residues: CASSLGINGNEQFF. DNA for the CDR3: TGTGCCAGCAGCTTGGGCATTAACGGCAATGAGCAGTTCTTC. This chain connects TRBV5-4 to TRBJ2-1, with D unclear. The CDR3 runs to 14 residues. Germline loops: CDR1 SGHNT, CDR2 YYREEE (reference sequence). With 0 bases removed from V and 6 bases from J, the gap between germline ends came to 10 bases.

The CDR3 DNA is TGCGCCAGCAGCCAGAGACCCGGTACAGGGGTCGAGACCCAGTACTTC. The encoded protein is CASSQRPGTGVETQYF. The J gene is TRBJ2-5, the V gene TRBV4-1; 7 nucleotides match TRBD1. V trimming: 3 bases; J trimming: 5 bases; junction bases outside the gene matches: 12. Per the germline V gene, CDR1 is MGHRA and CDR2 is YSYEKL. The CDR3 spans 16 residues.

The chain combines TRBV14 with TRBJ2-1; 7 nucleotides align to TRBD1. The CDR3 runs 16 residues. Germline CDR1 is SGHDN and CDR2 is FVKESK. Unmatched junction bases numbered 13, after V lost 1 base and J lost 10 bases. CDR3 sequence (DNA): TGTGCCAGCAGCCAAGGCCGCGACAGGGCCCAATGGGAGCAGTTCTTC. Encoded protein: CASSQGRDRAQWEQFF.

The CDR3 loop reads CASSPGPNNHNEQFF. CDR3 DNA: TGTGCCAGCAGTCCTGGGCCCAATAACCACAATGAGCAGTTCTTC. The chain carries TRBV7-3 and TRBJ2-1; D ambiguous. CDR1 and CDR2 from the germline V gene are SGHTA and FQGTGA. Trimming shortened V by 6 bases and J by 5 bases, and 17 bases separated the two germline ends. The CDR3 runs to 15 residues.

The rearrangement uses TRBV11-2 and TRBJ2-3; possibly TRBD1 for D (5 bases). Trimming pared 5 bases from V and 1 base from J, leaving 16 bases between. Germline-derived CDR1 and CDR2 are SGHAT and FQNNGV. CDR3 size: 16 residues. The CDR3 sequence is CASSPTPGRGTDTQYF. Written as DNA, the CDR3 is TGTGCCAGCAGCCCGACCCCCGGCAGGGGCACAGATACGCAGTATTTT. Complete variable domain (other parts from reference TRBV11-2 and TRBJ2-3): EAGVAQSPRYKIIEKRQSVAFWCNPISGHATLYWYQQILGQGPKLLIQFQNNGVVDDSQLPKDRFSAERLKGVDSTLKIQPAKLEDSAVYLCASSPTPGRGTDTQYFGPGTRLTVL.

V is TRBV7-2 and J is TRBJ2-7; D is possibly TRBD1 (5 bases). Per germline, CDR1 SGHTA and CDR2 FQGNSA. This CDR3 has 15 residues. V lost 1 base, J lost 3 bases, and 13 bases lay in between. The CDR3 is CASSLGQGVIYEQYF. In nucleotides, the CDR3 is TGTGCCAGCAGCTTAGGGCAGGGCGTCATCTACGAGCAGTACTTC. Combining the CDR3 with reference TRBV7-2 and TRBJ2-7 gives the whole variable domain GAGVSQSPSNKVTEKGKDVELRCDPISGHTALYWYRQSLGQGLEFLIYFQGNSAPDKSGLPSDRFSAERTGGSVSTLTIQRTQQEDSAVYLCASSLGQGVIYEQYFGPGTRLTVT.

The chain recombines TRBV27 with TRBJ1-6; 9 nucleotides agree with TRBD1. Looked up from germline, CDR1 is MNHEY and CDR2 is SMNVEV (reference sequence). The CDR3 totals 15 residues. Trimming cost V 4 bases and J 11 bases; bases outside gene matches: 9. The CDR3 DNA is TGTGCCAGCAGTTCGGCCGGGACAGGGTTTACACCCCTCCACTTT. It specifies CASSSAGTGFTPLHF.

The rearrangement links TRBV7-9 to TRBJ2-1; a weak D match, TRBD2 (5 bases). The CDR3 is made up of 14 amino acids. Trimming took 5 bases from V and 5 from J, leaving 13 bases between them. The germline V gene encodes CDR1 SEHNR and CDR2 FQNEAQ (reference sequence). In nucleotides, the CDR3 is TGTGCCAGCAGCCAAGCGCTAGCCAACAATGAGCAGTTCTTC. It encodes CASSQALANNEQFF.

The chain carries TRBV9 and TRBJ1-2, with TRBD1 matching over 7 bases. The V and J ends lost 3 bases and 5 bases, in that order; junction bases with no gene match: 13. In germline, CDR1 is SGDLS, CDR2 YYNGEE. The CDR3 extends over 16 amino acids. CDR3 amino acids: CASSALDREVLYGYTF. The CDR3 DNA follows: TGTGCCAGCAGCGCCTTAGACAGGGAGGTATTGTATGGCTACACCTTC.

The chain is built from TRBV5-4 and TRBJ2-2; 11 bases match TRBD2. CDR1 is SGHNT, CDR2 YYREEE, per germline (reference sequence). V was clipped by 3 bases and J by 8 bases; unmatched bases: 18. This CDR3 is 19 amino acids long. The CDR3 DNA sequence: TGTGCCAGCAGCTCAGCCACACCGGGACTAGCGGCAAGGCGGGGGGAGCTGTTTTTT. Residues: CASSSATPGLAARRGELFF. The full variable domain, its missing parts supplied by reference TRBV5-4 and TRBJ2-2, is ETGVTQSPTHLIKTRGQQVTLRCSSQSGHNTVSWYQQALGQGPQFIFQYYREEENGRGNFPPRFSGLQFPNYSSELNVNALELDDSALYLCASSSATPGLAARRGELFFGEGSRLTVL.

V and J are TRBV19 and TRBJ1-4; a weak D match, TRBD1 (5 bases). Per the germline V gene, CDR1 is LNHDA and CDR2 is SQIVND (reference sequence). This CDR3 spans 14 amino acids. Trimming removed 3 bases from V and 1 base from J, with 6 bases in between. In nucleotides, the CDR3 is TGTGCCAGTAGTATCCAGGGAACTAATGAAAAACTGTTTTTT. It codes for CASSIQGTNEKLFF.